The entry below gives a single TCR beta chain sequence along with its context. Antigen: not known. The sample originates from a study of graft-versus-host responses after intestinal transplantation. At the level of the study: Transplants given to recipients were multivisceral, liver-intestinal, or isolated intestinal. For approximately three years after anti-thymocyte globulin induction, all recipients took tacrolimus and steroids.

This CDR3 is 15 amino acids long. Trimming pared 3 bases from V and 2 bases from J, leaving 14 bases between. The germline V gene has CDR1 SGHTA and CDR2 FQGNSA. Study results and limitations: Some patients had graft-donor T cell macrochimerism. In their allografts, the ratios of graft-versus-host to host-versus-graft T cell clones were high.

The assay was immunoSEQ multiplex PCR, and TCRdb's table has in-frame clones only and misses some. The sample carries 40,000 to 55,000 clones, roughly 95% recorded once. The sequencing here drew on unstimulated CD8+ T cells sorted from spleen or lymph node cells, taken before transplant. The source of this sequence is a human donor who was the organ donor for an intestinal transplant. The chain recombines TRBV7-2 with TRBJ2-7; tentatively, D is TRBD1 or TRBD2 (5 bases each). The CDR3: CASSFMGPSAYEQYF. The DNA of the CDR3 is TGTGCCAGCAGCTTTATGGGACCGTCAGCCTACGAGCAGTACTTC.